Sequencing of this TCR beta chain was carried out in a study of blood T cell repertoires in COVID-19. Study context: Acute and convalescent COVID-19 specimens originated in the United States, Italy and Spain.

The CDR3 runs 15 residues. The germline V gene encodes CDR1 MDHEN and CDR2 SYDVKM. V was pared by 5 bases and J by 6 bases, with 7 bases of the junction left unmatched. In the original analysis: For nucleated cells, counts were estimated from reference gene primer amplification. The table came from immunoSEQ multiplex PCR; TCRdb's copy has only in-frame clones and leaves some out. V and J calls and clone size follow that table, whereas D and trimming were derived from the DNA. The sample records 290,000 or so clones, about 82% being singletons. The chain carries TRBV28 and TRBJ2-1; 10 bases align to TRBD2. The receptor's source is a man aged 45-60 years with active or convalescent COVID-19. The sample comprised peripheral blood. The CDR3 DNA follows: TGTGCCAGCAGTCGAGCGGGAGGGCTGGGCAATGAGCAGTTCTTC. Its translation: CASSRAGGLGNEQFF.